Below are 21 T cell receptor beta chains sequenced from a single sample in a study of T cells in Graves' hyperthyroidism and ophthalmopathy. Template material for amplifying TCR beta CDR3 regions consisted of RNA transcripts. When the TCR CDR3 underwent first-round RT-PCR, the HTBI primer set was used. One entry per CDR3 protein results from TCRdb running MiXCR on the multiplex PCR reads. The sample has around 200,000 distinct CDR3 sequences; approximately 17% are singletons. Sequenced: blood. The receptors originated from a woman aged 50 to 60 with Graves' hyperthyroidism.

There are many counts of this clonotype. The CDR3 spells CATSDRDTQETQYF. CDR3 sequence (DNA): TGTGCCACCAGTGACCGGGACACCCAAGAGACCCAGTACTTC. V is TRBV24-1 and J is TRBJ2-5; D perhaps matches TRBD1 (6 bases). V lost 4 bases, J lost 1 base, and 9 bases lay in between. From germline, CDR1 is KGHDR and CDR2 SFDVKD. The CDR3 is 14 amino acids.

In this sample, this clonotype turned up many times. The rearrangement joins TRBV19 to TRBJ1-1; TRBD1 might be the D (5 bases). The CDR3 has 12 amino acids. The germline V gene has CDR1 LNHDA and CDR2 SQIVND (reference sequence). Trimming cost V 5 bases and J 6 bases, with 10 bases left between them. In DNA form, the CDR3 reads TGTGCCAGTAGTGAGGGGAGGGCTGAAGCTTTCTTT. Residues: CASSEGRAEAFF.

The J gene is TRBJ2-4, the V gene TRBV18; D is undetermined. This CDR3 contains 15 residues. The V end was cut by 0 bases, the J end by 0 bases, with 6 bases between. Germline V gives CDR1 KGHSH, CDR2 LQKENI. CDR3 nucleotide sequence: TGTGCCAGCTCACCACCACAGCTAGCCAAAAACATTCAGTACTTC. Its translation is CASSPPQLAKNIQYF.

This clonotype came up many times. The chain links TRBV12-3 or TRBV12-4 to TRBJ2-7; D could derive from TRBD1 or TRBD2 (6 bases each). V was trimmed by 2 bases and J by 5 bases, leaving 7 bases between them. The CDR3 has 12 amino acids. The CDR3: CASSLRGHEQYF. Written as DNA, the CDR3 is TGTGCCAGCAGTTTACGGGGGCACGAGCAGTACTTC.

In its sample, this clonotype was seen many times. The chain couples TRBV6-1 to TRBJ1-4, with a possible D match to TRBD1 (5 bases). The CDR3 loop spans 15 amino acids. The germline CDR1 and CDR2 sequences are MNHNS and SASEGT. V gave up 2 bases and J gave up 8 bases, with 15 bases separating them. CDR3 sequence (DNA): TGTGCCAGCAGTGAATGGAGGGGCGCGGAAGAAAAACTGTTTTTT. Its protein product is CASSEWRGAEEKLFF.

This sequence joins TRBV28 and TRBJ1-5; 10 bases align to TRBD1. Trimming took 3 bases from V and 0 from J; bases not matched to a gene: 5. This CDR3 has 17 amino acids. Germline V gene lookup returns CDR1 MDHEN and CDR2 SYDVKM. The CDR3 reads CASSFRTGGDSNQPQHF. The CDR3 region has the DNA TGTGCCAGCAGTTTCCGGACAGGGGGAGATAGCAATCAGCCCCAGCATTTT. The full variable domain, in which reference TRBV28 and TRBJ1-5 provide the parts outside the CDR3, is DVKVTQSSRYLVKRTGEKVFLECVQDMDHENMFWYRQDPGLGLRLIYFSYDVKMKEKGDIPEGYSVSREKKERFSLILESASTNQTSMYLCASSFRTGGDSNQPQHFGDGTRLSIL.

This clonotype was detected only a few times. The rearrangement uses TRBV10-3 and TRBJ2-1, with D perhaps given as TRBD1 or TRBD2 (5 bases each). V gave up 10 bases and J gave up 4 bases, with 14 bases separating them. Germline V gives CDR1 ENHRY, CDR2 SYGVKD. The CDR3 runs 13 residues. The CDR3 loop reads CATHTGAYNEQFF. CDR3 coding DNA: TGTGCCACCCACACCGGGGCTTACAATGAGCAGTTCTTC.

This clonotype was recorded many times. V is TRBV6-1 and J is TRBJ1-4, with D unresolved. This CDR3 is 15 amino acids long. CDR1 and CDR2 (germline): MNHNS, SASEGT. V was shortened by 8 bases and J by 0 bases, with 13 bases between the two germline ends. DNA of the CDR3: TGTGCCAGCGGGAGGGCGGTCGCAACTAATGAAAAACTGTTTTTT. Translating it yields CASGRAVATNEKLFF.

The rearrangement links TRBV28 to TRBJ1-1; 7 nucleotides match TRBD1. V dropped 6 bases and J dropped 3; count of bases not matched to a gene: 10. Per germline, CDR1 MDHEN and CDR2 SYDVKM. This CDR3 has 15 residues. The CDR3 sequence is CASSLRQGRYTEAFF. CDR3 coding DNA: TGTGCCAGCAGCCTCAGACAGGGTCGGTACACTGAAGCTTTCTTT. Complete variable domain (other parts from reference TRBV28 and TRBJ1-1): DVKVTQSSRYLVKRTGEKVFLECVQDMDHENMFWYRQDPGLGLRLIYFSYDVKMKEKGDIPEGYSVSREKKERFSLILESASTNQTSMYLCASSLRQGRYTEAFFGQGTRLTVV.

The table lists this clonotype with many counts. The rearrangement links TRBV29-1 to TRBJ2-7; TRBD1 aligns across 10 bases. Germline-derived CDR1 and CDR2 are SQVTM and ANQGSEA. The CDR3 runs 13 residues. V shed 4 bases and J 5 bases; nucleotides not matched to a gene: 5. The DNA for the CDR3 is TGCAGCGTTGGGGACAGGGGAACGCACGAGCAGTACTTC. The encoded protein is CSVGDRGTHEQYF.

CDR3 in amino acids: CASSSKPGQGPAGELFF. In DNA, the CDR3 is TGTGCCAGCAGCTCAAAACCGGGACAGGGGCCGGCCGGGGAGCTGTTTTTT. The chain has TRBV7-9 and TRBJ2-2; 10 bases agree with TRBD1. The CDR3 totals 17 residues. Per the germline V gene, CDR1 is SEHNR and CDR2 is FQNEAQ (reference sequence). Trimming removed 4 bases from V and 6 bases from J; junction bases left unmatched: 11.

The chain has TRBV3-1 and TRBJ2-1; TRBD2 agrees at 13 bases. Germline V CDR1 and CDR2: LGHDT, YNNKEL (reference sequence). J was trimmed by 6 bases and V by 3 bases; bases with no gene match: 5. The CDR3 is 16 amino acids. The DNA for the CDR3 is TGTGCCAGCAGCCACCGACTAGCGGGGGGTTCCAATGAGCAGTTCTTC. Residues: CASSHRLAGGSNEQFF.

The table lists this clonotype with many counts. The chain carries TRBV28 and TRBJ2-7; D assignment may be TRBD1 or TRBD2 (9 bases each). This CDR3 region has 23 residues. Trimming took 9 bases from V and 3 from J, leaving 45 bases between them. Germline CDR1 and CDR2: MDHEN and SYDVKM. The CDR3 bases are TGTGCCAGGCCCGTCAATAAGGGACAGGGTTTTGAATGGCGGGGGGGCCTCTTCTACGAGCAGTACTTC. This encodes CARPVNKGQGFEWRGGLFYEQYF.

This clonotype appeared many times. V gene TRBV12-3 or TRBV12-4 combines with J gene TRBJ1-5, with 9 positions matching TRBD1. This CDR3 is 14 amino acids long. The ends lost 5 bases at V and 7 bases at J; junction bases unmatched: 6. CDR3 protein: CASSGTGSKQPQHF. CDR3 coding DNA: TGTGCCAGCAGTGGGACAGGGTCGAAACAGCCCCAGCATTTT.

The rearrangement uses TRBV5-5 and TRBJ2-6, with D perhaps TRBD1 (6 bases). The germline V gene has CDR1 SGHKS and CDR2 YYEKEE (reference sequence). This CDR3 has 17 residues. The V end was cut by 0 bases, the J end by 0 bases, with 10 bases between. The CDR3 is CASSLVSDSSGANVLTF. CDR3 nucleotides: TGTGCCAGCAGCTTGGTCTCGGACAGCTCTGGGGCCAACGTCCTGACTTTC. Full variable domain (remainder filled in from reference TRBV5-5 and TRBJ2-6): DAGVTQSPTHLIKTRGQQVTLRCSPISGHKSVSWYQQVLGQGPQFIFQYYEKEERGRGNFPDRFSARQFPNYSSELNVNALLLGDSALYLCASSLVSDSSGANVLTFGAGSRLTVL.

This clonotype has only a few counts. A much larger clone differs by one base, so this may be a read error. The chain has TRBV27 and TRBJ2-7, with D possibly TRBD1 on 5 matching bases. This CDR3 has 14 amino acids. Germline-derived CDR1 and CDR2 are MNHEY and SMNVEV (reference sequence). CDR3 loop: CASSLAGLTYGQYF. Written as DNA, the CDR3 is TGTGCCAGCAGTTTGGCAGGGTTGACGTACGGGCAGTACTTC.

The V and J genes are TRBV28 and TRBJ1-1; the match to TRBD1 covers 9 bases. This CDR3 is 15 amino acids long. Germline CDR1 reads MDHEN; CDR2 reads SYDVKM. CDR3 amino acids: CAVLQGANMNTEAFF. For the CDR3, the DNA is TGTGCAGTTCTACAGGGGGCTAACATGAACACTGAAGCTTTCTTT.

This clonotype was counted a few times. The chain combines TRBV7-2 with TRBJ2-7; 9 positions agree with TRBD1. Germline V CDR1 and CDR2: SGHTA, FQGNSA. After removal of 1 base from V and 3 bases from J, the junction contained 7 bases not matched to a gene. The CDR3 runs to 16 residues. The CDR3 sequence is CASSLVGTGNNYEQYF. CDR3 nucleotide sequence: TGTGCCAGCAGCTTAGTAGGGACAGGGAACAACTACGAGCAGTACTTC.

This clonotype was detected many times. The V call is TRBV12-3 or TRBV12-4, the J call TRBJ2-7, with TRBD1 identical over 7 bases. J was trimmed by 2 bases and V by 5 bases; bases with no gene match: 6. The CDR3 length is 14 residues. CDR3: CASSLPGQTYEQYF. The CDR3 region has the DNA TGTGCCAGCAGTCTACCGGGACAGACCTACGAGCAGTACTTC.

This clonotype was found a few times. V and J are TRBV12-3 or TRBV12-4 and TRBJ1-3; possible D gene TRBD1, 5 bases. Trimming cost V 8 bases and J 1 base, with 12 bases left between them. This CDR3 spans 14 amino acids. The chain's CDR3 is CASWGIESGNTIYF. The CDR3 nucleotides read TGTGCCAGCTGGGGCATTGAATCTGGAAACACCATATATTTT.

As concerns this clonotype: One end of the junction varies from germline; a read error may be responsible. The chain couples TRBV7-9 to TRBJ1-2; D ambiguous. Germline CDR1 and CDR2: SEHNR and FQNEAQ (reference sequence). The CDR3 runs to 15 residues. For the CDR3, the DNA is TGCGCCAGCAGCCAAGAAGTTCGTACCTCCTATGGCTACACCTTC. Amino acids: CASSQEVRTSYGYTF. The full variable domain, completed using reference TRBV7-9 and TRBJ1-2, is DTGVSQNPRHKITKRGQNVTFRCDPISEHNRLYWYRQTLGQGPEFLTYFQNEAQLEKSRLLSDRFSAERPKGSFSTLEIQRTEQGDSAMYLCASSQEVRTSYGYTFGSGTRLTVV.